This T cell receptor (beta chain) is from a study of T cells in Graves' hyperthyroidism and ophthalmopathy. Across the study: Staff took peripheral blood when the initial diagnosis was made, before any treatment began.

V shed 4 bases and J 5 bases; nucleotides not matched to a gene: 5. This CDR3 is 15 amino acids long. Germline CDR1 and CDR2: SGHRS and YFSETQ. The TCR beta CDR3 regions underwent amplification using RNA transcripts as the source. The TCR CDR3 first-round RT-PCR relied on the HTBI primer set. In TCRdb, the multiplex PCR reads were re-called with MiXCR into one record per CDR3 protein. The top ten clones hold about 16% of a sample with roughly 700,000 distinct CDR3 sequences, around 16% of them seen once. Exclusion criteria comprised uncontrolled infection, other autoimmune disease, pregnancy or lactation. This clonotype was observed many times.

V is TRBV5-1 and J is TRBJ2-1; 11 nucleotides align to TRBD2. This clonotype was sampled from a man aged 45-65 years with Graves' hyperthyroidism. The sequenced sample was blood. In DNA, the CDR3 is TGCGCCAGCAGCGTTACTAGCGGGAGCCACAATGAGCAGTTCTTC. Amino acid sequence: CASSVTSGSHNEQFF. Filled out from reference TRBV5-1 and TRBJ2-1, the complete variable domain reads KAGVTQTPRYLIKTRGQQVTLSCSPISGHRSVSWYQQTPGQGLQFLFEYFSETQRNKGNFPGRFSGRQFSNSRSEMNVSTLELGDSALYLCASSVTSGSHNEQFFGPGTRLTVL.